The 8 T cell receptor beta chains presented below share a single source sample, sequenced in a study of cytomegalovirus exposure and HLA in healthy donors. It was with 60 Vbeta and 13 Jbeta primers that the PCR ran. Sequencing was performed with immunoSEQ multiplex PCR; in TCRdb, only in-frame clones are kept and a portion is missing. The sample lists over 100,000 clones, around 61% occurring once. Sequencing was carried out using PBMCs. These receptors originate from a woman aged 25-40 years in good health and CMV-seronegative.

On this clone: Other DNA sequences within the sample encode an identical CDR3. The genes are TRBV19 and TRBJ2-5; D gene unclear. The V and J ends lost 3 bases and 2 bases respectively, with 10 bases between them. Germline values: CDR1 LNHDA, CDR2 SQIVND (reference sequence). The CDR3 contains 14 residues. The CDR3 bases are TGTGCCAGTAGTATCAAACTACTACAAGAGACCCAGTACTTC. Amino acid sequence: CASSIKLLQETQYF.

This chain joins TRBV7-6 and TRBJ2-1; 12 positions agree with TRBD2. Germline V gene sequence: CDR1 SGHVS, CDR2 FNYEAQ. This CDR3 is built from 15 residues. The V segment lost 5 bases and the J segment 8 bases; nucleotides outside the gene matches: 7. CDR3 nucleotides: TGTGCCAGCAGCCCCGGACTAGCGGGAAGAGATGAGCAGTTCTTC. Protein sequence: CASSPGLAGRDEQFF.

The chain uses TRBV5-6 and TRBJ2-1, with 7 bases identical to TRBD2. This CDR3 has 18 amino acids. Germline loops: CDR1 SGHDT, CDR2 YYEEEE. V was pared by 4 bases and J by 8 bases, with 21 bases of the junction left unmatched. In DNA, the CDR3 is TGTGCCAGCAGCCCCCCTAGCGGCCCTGTTACGAAATACGATGAGCAGTTCTTC. It is translated as CASSPPSGPVTKYDEQFF.

The CDR3 region is CASRTPGTANTEAFF. CDR3 bases: TGTGCCAGCAGGACCCCCGGGACAGCGAACACTGAAGCTTTCTTT. This chain connects TRBV5-5 to TRBJ1-1, with 7 positions matching TRBD1. Germline V gene data show CDR1 as SGHKS and CDR2 as YYEKEE (reference sequence). This CDR3 has 15 amino acids. V trimming: 5 bases; J trimming: 1 base; junction bases outside the gene matches: 8.

CDR3 nucleotides: TGTGCCAGCAGCTCGGGAGGCCAAGAGACCCAGTACTTC. It translates to CASSSGGQETQYF. The chain employs TRBV5-4 and TRBJ2-5; TRBD2 aligns across 7 bases. V shed 3 bases and J 1 base; nucleotides not matched to a gene: 0. The CDR3 has 13 amino acids. The germline V gene encodes CDR1 SGHNT and CDR2 YYREEE (reference sequence).

The rearrangement links TRBV19 to TRBJ1-4; maybe TRBD1 (6 bases). CDR1 and CDR2 from the germline V gene are LNHDA and SQIVND (reference sequence). The V and J ends lost 7 bases and 3 bases respectively, with 15 bases between them. The CDR3 loop spans 15 amino acids. The CDR3 nucleotides are TGTGCCAGTACCCCAGCGGGGGGGCCTAATGAAAAACTGTTTTTT. It specifies CASTPAGGPNEKLFF. Full variable domain (rest looked up from reference TRBV19 and TRBJ1-4): DGGITQSPKYLFRKEGQNVTLSCEQNLNHDAMYWYRQDPGQGLRLIYYSQIVNDFQKGDIAEGYSVSREKKESFPLTVTSAQKNPTAFYLCASTPAGGPNEKLFFGSGTQLSVL.

The J gene is TRBJ2-2, the V gene TRBV4-3; 9 bases align to TRBD1. Trimming at V came to 0 bases and at J to 6 bases, leaving 8 bases not matched to a gene. The CDR3 is 17 residues long. CDR1 and CDR2 (germline): LGHNA, YSLEER. The CDR3 spells CASSQDLWTGVAGELFF. The DNA for the CDR3 is TGCGCCAGCAGCCAAGATTTGTGGACAGGGGTGGCCGGGGAGCTGTTTTTT.

V is TRBV7-9 and J is TRBJ1-1, with TRBD1 as a possible D gene (6 bases). CDR1 SEHNR and CDR2 FQNEAQ come from the germline V gene (reference sequence). Deletions cut 2 bases from V and 3 bases from J, with 10 bases between. The CDR3 is 14 residues long. Here the CDR3 reads CASSLQGRDTEAFF. CDR3 nucleotides: TGTGCCAGCAGCTTACAGGGGAGAGACACTGAAGCTTTCTTT. The complete variable domain, with remaining parts taken from reference TRBV7-9 and TRBJ1-1, reads DTGVSQNPRHKITKRGQNVTFRCDPISEHNRLYWYRQTLGQGPEFLTYFQNEAQLEKSRLLSDRFSAERPKGSFSTLEIQRTEQGDSAMYLCASSLQGRDTEAFFGQGTRLTVV.